The 27 T cell receptor beta chains given below trace back to one sample, sequenced in a study of Tregs in tolerant kidney transplant recipients. The protocol was immunoSEQ multiplex PCR, while the TCRdb copy is restricted to in-frame clones and leaves out a portion. The profile shows approximately 99,000 clones, around 90% of them singletons. The specimen was CD4+ T cells from blood, collected before the transplant. The receptor source for this set is a human donor who received a combined kidney and bone marrow transplant.

V is TRBV7-8 and J is TRBJ2-7; tentatively, D is TRBD1 (6 bases). This CDR3 contains 15 residues. CDR1 is SGHVS, CDR2 FQNEAQ, per germline. The ends were cut back, 1 base at V and 6 bases at J, with 16 bases in the middle. In DNA form, the CDR3 reads TGTGCCAGCAGCTTAGGTTCTCACAGGGCAAGCGAGCAGTACTTC. As protein: CASSLGSHRASEQYF.

This chain links TRBV28 with TRBJ2-3, with TRBD2 identical over 8 bases. V lost 7 bases, J lost 3 bases, and 9 bases stayed unmatched. CDR3 length equals 15 residues. Looked up from germline, CDR1 is MDHEN and CDR2 is SYDVKM. Here the CDR3 DNA reads TGTGCCAGCACCGCCGGGGGGGCCGGAACAGATACGCAGTATTTT. This translates into CASTAGGAGTDTQYF.

The CDR3 DNA sequence: TGCAGCTCCAGAGGTGGTGGAGAGACCCAGTACTTC. It is translated as CSSRGGGETQYF. This chain uses TRBV29-1 with TRBJ2-5; D is unclear. The germline gives CDR1 SQVTM, CDR2 ANQGSEA. This CDR3 has 12 residues. The V end lost 8 bases, the J end lost 4 bases, and 14 bases lay between the germline ends.

The V gene is TRBV9, the J gene TRBJ2-3; 10 bases match TRBD2. This CDR3 has 16 residues. Looked up from germline, CDR1 is SGDLS and CDR2 is YYNGEE. After removal of 3 bases from V and 2 bases from J, the junction contained 6 bases not matched to a gene. The CDR3: CASSARTSGNTDTQYF. CDR3 DNA: TGTGCCAGCAGCGCAAGGACTAGCGGAAACACAGATACGCAGTATTTT. The complete variable domain, with remaining parts taken from reference TRBV9 and TRBJ2-3, reads DSGVTQTPKHLITATGQRVTLRCSPRSGDLSVYWYQQSLDQGLQFLIQYYNGEERAKGNILERFSAQQFPDLHSELNLSSLELGDSALYFCASSARTSGNTDTQYFGPGTRLTVL.

V is TRBV6-5 and J is TRBJ1-2; D not resolved. CDR3 length equals 13 residues. The V gene's germline CDR1 is MNHEY and CDR2 SVGAGI. V was cut by 11 bases and J by 2 bases, with 15 bases left in between. The CDR3 loop reads CAAADGMNYGYTF. CDR3 DNA: TGTGCCGCCGCGGACGGGATGAACTATGGCTACACCTTC.

V usage is TRBV5-4 and J usage is TRBJ2-1, with 10 bases aligning to TRBD2. The V segment lost 2 bases and the J segment 8 bases; nucleotides outside the gene matches: 10. Germline V gene sequence: CDR1 SGHNT, CDR2 YYREEE (reference sequence). CDR3 length: 16 amino acids. The CDR3 here is CASSFGTSAGGDEQFF. As DNA, the CDR3 is TGTGCCAGCAGCTTTGGGACCTCAGCGGGGGGGGATGAGCAGTTCTTC.

Turning to this clone: The sample has other DNA sequences that encode this CDR3 too. In DNA, the CDR3 is TGCAGCGTTGACCCGGGACAGGGCTACGAGCAGTACTTC. Translated, it gives CSVDPGQGYEQYF. The gene calls are TRBV29-1 and TRBJ2-7; 9 nucleotides agree with TRBD1. The germline gives CDR1 SQVTM, CDR2 ANQGSEA. CDR3 length: 13 residues. Losses at the gene ends were 3 bases for V and 3 bases for J; bases not matched to a gene: 3.

The rearrangement uses TRBV4-3 and TRBJ2-1, with 7 bases lining up with TRBD2. The CDR3 runs to 15 residues. V lost 4 bases, J lost 7 bases, and 10 bases stayed unmatched. Germline V gene data show CDR1 as LGHNA and CDR2 as YSLEER. The CDR3 sequence is CASSPARGDLNEQFF. In DNA form, the CDR3 reads TGCGCCAGCAGCCCGGCCCGGGGGGACCTTAATGAGCAGTTCTTC.

The rearrangement joins TRBV28 to TRBJ1-2, with 9 nucleotides matching TRBD1. V was clipped by 6 bases and J by 6 bases; unmatched bases: 5. CDR1 MDHEN and CDR2 SYDVKM come from the germline V gene. This CDR3 is built from 13 residues. This CDR3 is CASRSGTGNGYTF. DNA of the CDR3: TGTGCCAGCAGGTCCGGGACAGGGAATGGCTACACCTTC.

The chain uses TRBV6-6 and TRBJ2-7; TRBD1 matches 8 bases. This CDR3 is 15 amino acids long. Looked up from germline, CDR1 is MNHNY and CDR2 is SVGAGI (reference sequence). V lost 5 bases, J lost 2 bases, and 8 bases stayed unmatched. For the CDR3, the DNA is TGTGCCAGCAGTCACACCGGGACAGGCCCCTACGAGCAGTACTTC. Translating it yields CASSHTGTGPYEQYF.

This chain uses TRBV28 with TRBJ2-5; TRBD1 matches 9 bases. Germline-derived CDR1 and CDR2 are MDHEN and SYDVKM. J gave up 2 bases and V 6 bases, and 10 bases lay outside the gene matches. The CDR3 loop spans 16 amino acids. The CDR3 region is CASSTGGQGRQETQYF. The CDR3 DNA reads as TGTGCCAGCAGCACCGGCGGACAGGGGAGGCAAGAGACCCAGTACTTC. The full variable domain, with the rest looked up from reference TRBV28 and TRBJ2-5, is DVKVTQSSRYLVKRTGEKVFLECVQDMDHENMFWYRQDPGLGLRLIYFSYDVKMKEKGDIPEGYSVSREKKERFSLILESASTNQTSMYLCASSTGGQGRQETQYFGPGTRLLVL.

The sample holds one count of this clone. The chain couples TRBV28 to TRBJ2-5; tentative D call: TRBD1 (6 bases). Trimming pared 6 bases from V and 4 bases from J, leaving 12 bases between. CDR3 length: 13 residues. Germline loops: CDR1 MDHEN, CDR2 SYDVKM. For the CDR3, the DNA is TGTGCCAGCAGAGTGACAGGAGGAGAGACCCAGTACTTC. It translates to CASRVTGGETQYF.

The CDR3 region is CATSSPGFPREQFF. In DNA, the CDR3 is TGTGCCACCAGTTCTCCAGGGTTCCCCCGGGAGCAGTTCTTC. The rearrangement joins TRBV15 to TRBJ2-1; weak D call: TRBD1 (5 bases). The CDR3 extends over 14 amino acids. In germline, CDR1 is LNHNV, CDR2 YYDKDF (reference sequence). Trimming left V 6 bases short and J 10 bases short, with 19 bases between.

The chain recombines TRBV7-6 with TRBJ2-1; 10 nucleotides match TRBD1. The length of the CDR3 is 16 residues. Germline CDR1 and CDR2: SGHVS and FNYEAQ. Unmatched junction bases numbered 3, after V lost 0 bases and J lost 4 bases. Written as DNA, the CDR3 is TGTGCCAGCAGCTTAGCCGGGACAGGGGTTTACAATGAGCAGTTCTTC. Translation gives CASSLAGTGVYNEQFF.

The chain uses TRBV30 and TRBJ2-1, with a weak D call TRBD2 (6 bases). V lost 2 bases and J lost 8, with 22 bases in between. Germline V gene sequence: CDR1 GTSNPN, CDR2 SVGIG (reference sequence). This CDR3 is 16 amino acids long. The CDR3 DNA reads TGTGCCTGGAGTCATGGTGCGGGACGTAAGGGAGATGAGCAGTTCTTC. It codes for CAWSHGAGRKGDEQFF.

V is TRBV5-4 and J is TRBJ2-3, with TRBD2 matching 11 bases. In germline, CDR1 is SGHNT, CDR2 YYREEE (reference sequence). J lost 3 bases, V lost 4 bases, and 7 bases had no gene match. The CDR3 consists of 16 residues. CDR3 sequence reads: CASSPELAGVTDTQYF. CDR3 DNA sequence: TGTGCCAGCAGCCCGGAACTAGCGGGAGTGACAGATACGCAGTATTTT. Full variable domain (outside the CDR3, taken from reference TRBV5-4 and TRBJ2-3): ETGVTQSPTHLIKTRGQQVTLRCSSQSGHNTVSWYQQALGQGPQFIFQYYREEENGRGNFPPRFSGLQFPNYSSELNVNALELDDSALYLCASSPELAGVTDTQYFGPGTRLTVL.

This rearrangement joins TRBV13 to TRBJ2-1, with D possibly matching TRBD1 (6 bases). The CDR3 is 16 amino acids. The germline V gene has CDR1 PRHDT and CDR2 FYEKMQ (reference sequence). V was shortened by 4 bases and J by 0 bases, with 13 bases between the two germline ends. CDR3 loop: CASSSRQESSYNEQFF. In nucleotides, the CDR3 is TGTGCCAGCAGCTCGCGACAGGAGAGCTCCTACAATGAGCAGTTCTTC.

J is TRBJ1-2 and V is TRBV6-6, with D perhaps matching TRBD1 (5 bases). Germline assignment: CDR1 MNHNY and CDR2 SVGAGI (reference sequence). V was clipped by 5 bases and J by 5 bases, with 15 bases between them. The CDR3 loop spans 14 amino acids. The CDR3 DNA is TGTGCCAGCAGTCCCTCGGCGGGGGAGTATGGCTACACCTTC. The encoded protein is CASSPSAGEYGYTF.

In its sample, this clone was seen a few times. The V and J genes are TRBV29-1 and TRBJ1-2; 7 nucleotides align to TRBD1. V shed 3 bases and J 5 bases; nucleotides not matched to a gene: 9. Per germline, CDR1 SQVTM and CDR2 ANQGSEA. The CDR3 is made up of 14 amino acids. CDR3 DNA: TGCAGCGTTGACCGACAGGGTTTGGGATATGGCTACACCTTC. Protein product: CSVDRQGLGYGYTF. Together with reference TRBV29-1 and TRBJ1-2, the CDR3 gives the full variable domain: SAVISQKPSRDICQRGTSLTIQCQVDSQVTMMFWYRQQPGQSLTLIATANQGSEATYESGFVIDKFPISRPNLTFSTLTVSNMSPEDSSIYLCSVDRQGLGYGYTFGSGTRLTVV.

V gene TRBV6-1 combines with J gene TRBJ1-6, with D maybe TRBD1 (6 bases). V dropped 5 bases and J dropped 9 bases, with 17 bases sitting between them. The CDR3 covers 15 residues. Germline CDR1 reads MNHNS; CDR2 reads SASEGT. The CDR3 coding sequence is TGTGCCAGCAGTCCTGGTCGGGGGGCGGGTTCACCCCTCCACTTT. It is translated as CASSPGRGAGSPLHF.

DNA of the CDR3: TGTGCCAGCAGCCGGATAGCGGGACCCATCACCGGGGAGCTGTTTTTT. This translates into CASSRIAGPITGELFF. This chain uses TRBV14 with TRBJ2-2; 8 nucleotides agree with TRBD2. CDR1 SGHDN and CDR2 FVKESK come from the germline V gene. J lost 4 bases, V lost 4 bases, and 8 bases had no gene match. The CDR3 length is 16 residues. Variable domain in full (rest from reference TRBV14 and TRBJ2-2): EAGVTQFPSHSVIEKGQTVTLRCDPISGHDNLYWYRRVMGKEIKFLLHFVKESKQDESGMPNNRFLAERTGGTYSTLKVQPAELEDSGVYFCASSRIAGPITGELFFGEGSRLTVL.

The V and J genes are TRBV10-1 and TRBJ2-2; D is possibly TRBD2 (7 bases). CDR1 WNHNN and CDR2 SYGVQD come from the germline V gene (reference sequence). V was clipped by 3 bases and J by 7 bases, with 24 bases between them. The CDR3 contains 18 residues. The CDR3 bases are TGCGCCAGCAGTGACTCCATGCTAGCGGAGCCGACAGGCGGGGAGCTGTTTTTT. Translating gives CASSDSMLAEPTGGELFF.

The rearrangement links TRBV28 to TRBJ1-2, with D tentatively TRBD1 (5 bases). Trimming cost V 4 bases and J 4 bases, with 19 bases left between them. Germline V gene lookup returns CDR1 MDHEN and CDR2 SYDVKM. This CDR3 has 16 amino acids. Here the CDR3 reads CASSYPLGGGSYGYTF. The CDR3 DNA is TGTGCCAGCAGTTACCCCCTGGGGGGGGGTTCCTATGGCTACACCTTC.

The chain combines TRBV6-5 with TRBJ2-1; perhaps TRBD2 as D (6 bases). This CDR3 region has 12 residues. V was shortened by 10 bases and J by 6 bases, with 13 bases between the two germline ends. Germline lookup yields CDR1 MNHEY and CDR2 SVGAGI. For the CDR3, the DNA is TGTGCCACCTCAAGGCGGGGCAATGAGCAGTTCTTC. Translation gives CATSRRGNEQFF.

This clone was counted once. The rearrangement links TRBV5-8 to TRBJ1-2, with no clear D. The CDR3 is 12 residues long. CDR1 is SGHTS and CDR2 is YDEGEE in the germline V gene. V lost 6 bases, J lost 5 bases, and 11 bases lay in between. CDR3 residues: CASTVSFYGYTF. The CDR3 DNA reads TGTGCCAGCACCGTCTCTTTTTATGGCTACACCTTC.

The J gene is TRBJ2-7, the V gene TRBV7-6; 9 bases line up with TRBD1. Germline V gene sequence: CDR1 SGHVS, CDR2 FNYEAQ. V lost 1 base to trimming and J lost 6 bases; unmatched junction nucleotides: 10. CDR3 length: 16 amino acids. The CDR3 DNA sequence: TGTGCCAGCAGCTTAGAGGGGGGACAGGGACGTGGCGAGCAGTACTTC. Its protein is CASSLEGGQGRGEQYF. The complete variable domain, with remaining parts taken from reference TRBV7-6 and TRBJ2-7, reads GAGVSQSPRYKVTKRGQDVALRCDPISGHVSLYWYRQALGQGPEFLTYFNYEAQQDKSGLPNDRFSAERPEGSISTLTIQRTEQRDSAMYRCASSLEGGQGRGEQYFGPGTRLTVT.

This rearrangement joins TRBV6-4 to TRBJ2-5, with 7 bases fitting TRBD2. The V and J ends lost 5 bases and 2 bases, in that order; junction bases with no gene match: 2. The CDR3 length is 13 residues. Germline loops: CDR1 MRHNA, CDR2 SNTAGT. As DNA, the CDR3 is TGTGCCAGCAGTAGCGGGGCTCAAGAGACCCAGTACTTC. Residues: CASSSGAQETQYF.